The 8 T cell receptor beta chains listed next were all sequenced from one sample in a study of T cell responses to AZD1222 COVID-19 vaccine. Produced via immunoSEQ multiplex PCR; TCRdb's table is partial and in-frame only. This table holds about 260,000 clones, over 90% found once. The sequences come from peripheral blood, collected on day 0 of AZD1222 vaccination. The receptors shown here come from an adult in good health.

The chain carries TRBV7-2 and TRBJ2-7; 9 bases align to TRBD2. Per the germline V gene, CDR1 is SGHTA and CDR2 is FQGNSA. V shed 3 bases, J shed 1 base, and the junction held 10 bases outside the gene matches. The CDR3 is 17 residues long. The CDR3 DNA reads TGTGCCAGCAGCTTGCGGGTTAAGACTAGCGGATCCTACGAGCAGTACTTC. This encodes CASSLRVKTSGSYEQYF.

The CDR3 DNA reads TGCAGCGTTGAACACCTGAACACTGAAGCTTTCTTT. Amino acid sequence: CSVEHLNTEAFF. The chain joins TRBV29-1 to TRBJ1-1; the D is unclear. Per germline, CDR1 SQVTM and CDR2 ANQGSEA. Trimming cost V 2 bases and J 0 bases, with 4 bases left between them. CDR3 length equals 12 residues.

This chain joins TRBV2 and TRBJ1-5, with D unclear. Looked up from germline, CDR1 is SNHLY and CDR2 is FYNNEI. Trimming took off 3 bases at V and 1 base at J, with 7 bases between the two ends. The CDR3 totals 14 residues. The CDR3 reads CASSEVRSNQPQHF. CDR3 coding DNA: TGTGCCAGCAGTGAGGTGAGGAGCAATCAGCCCCAGCATTTT.

This clone is a singleton in its sample. The CDR3 spells CASSWAGGNQPQHF. CDR3 nucleotide sequence: TGTGCCAGTAGTTGGGCAGGGGGCAATCAGCCCCAGCATTTT. V and J are TRBV19 and TRBJ1-5; possible D gene TRBD1, 6 bases. The CDR3 is made up of 14 amino acids. CDR1 and CDR2 from the germline V gene are LNHDA and SQIVND (reference sequence). Trimming stripped 5 bases from V and 2 bases from J, with 10 bases between.

The chain uses TRBV28 and TRBJ1-2, with D possibly being TRBD1 (6 bases). The CDR3 has 14 residues. From germline, CDR1 is MDHEN and CDR2 SYDVKM. V lost 7 bases and J 2 bases, leaving 14 bases between the germline ends. The DNA of the CDR3 is TGTGCCAGCACCCCCGGGGGGGCCAACTATGGCTACACCTTC. Translating it yields CASTPGGANYGYTF.

The CDR3 DNA is TGTGCCAGCTCCCCGACAGGGGAGGGCGAAAAACTGTTTTTT. It encodes CASSPTGEGEKLFF. J is TRBJ1-4 and V is TRBV18; TRBD1 matches 8 bases. Germline V gives CDR1 KGHSH, CDR2 LQKENI. This CDR3 comprises 14 residues. With V trimmed by 6 bases and J by 8 bases, 8 bases remained unmatched.

The J gene is TRBJ1-5, the V gene TRBV6-5, with a tentative D call TRBD1 (6 bases). Deletions cut 8 bases from V and 3 bases from J, with 11 bases between. The CDR3 has 13 residues. Per germline, CDR1 MNHEY and CDR2 SVGAGI. CDR3 sequence (DNA): TGTGCCAGCTGCGACAGGTTCAATCAGCCCCAGCATTTT. This gives the protein CASCDRFNQPQHF.

The rearrangement links TRBV6-5 to TRBJ2-7; 7 positions match TRBD1. CDR1 and CDR2 from the germline V gene are MNHEY and SVGAGI. J lost 3 bases, V lost 5 bases, and 7 bases had no gene match. The CDR3 is 14 amino acids. CDR3 nucleotide sequence: TGTGCCAGCAGTCCTCGGACAGGATACTACGAGCAGTACTTC. It codes for CASSPRTGYYEQYF.